The sequence of this TCR beta chain was determined in a study of shared clonotypes between healthy human individuals. This clone has just one count. The target antigen is unknown. Trimming left V 4 bases short and J 4 bases short, with 17 bases between. There are 15 residues in the CDR3. CDR1 SGHRS and CDR2 YFSETQ come from the germline V gene. The protocol was immunoSEQ multiplex PCR, while the TCRdb copy is restricted to in-frame clones and leaves out a portion. The data contain 950,000 to 1,200,000 clones, about 72% of them singletons. Overall study results and limits: With a few donors compared, around 5% of naive CD4 clonotypes were shared.

The sequencing sample was made of memory CD4+ T cells from PBMCs. Subset indicated: CD45RA-negative fraction. The clonotype comes from a man aged 18 to 29 in good health. Some clones in this sample may be carry-over from other donors' samples. The chain recombines TRBV5-1 with TRBJ1-2, with a possible D match to TRBD1 (6 bases). CDR3 region: CASSPPTGTPYGYTF. In nucleotides, the CDR3 is TGCGCCAGCAGCCCACCAACAGGGACCCCCTATGGCTACACCTTC. The full variable domain, with the rest looked up from reference TRBV5-1 and TRBJ1-2, is KAGVTQTPRYLIKTRGQQVTLSCSPISGHRSVSWYQQTPGQGLQFLFEYFSETQRNKGNFPGRFSGRQFSNSRSEMNVSTLELGDSALYLCASSPPTGTPYGYTFGSGTRLTVV.